Listed below are T cell receptor beta chains from one sample, sequenced in a study of blood T cell repertoires in COVID-19. Data came from immunoSEQ multiplex PCR; TCRdb stores just in-frame clones and leaves some out. This table has under 35,000 clones, approximately 85% appearing once. The sample taken for sequencing was peripheral blood. All receptors derive from a woman aged 50 to 60 with active COVID-19. CDR3s include the opening cysteine and the closing phenylalanine or tryptophan.

V gene	CDR3 length	J gene	CDR3 protein
TRBV29-1	13	TRBJ1-1	CSVAGVRNTEAFF
TRBV28	16	TRBJ2-2	CASSLPGQVNTGELFF
TRBV10-2	11	TRBJ2-1	CASSEANGQFF
TRBV28	22	TRBJ2-5	CASSLCPKDAIFRGGRGTDQYF
TRBV28	16	TRBJ2-7	CASSGLDTAGGYEQYF
TRBV15	20	TRBJ2-5	CATSSTIGGGSGSWQETQYF
TRBV5-5	14	TRBJ2-7	CASGAQGPSYEQYF
TRBV14	14	TRBJ1-2	CASSTGTGSFGYTF
TRBV6-5	15	TRBJ1-3	CASSYQYGSGNTIYF
TRBV4-1	15	TRBJ2-5	CASSQDGQSGGTQYF
TRBV9	15	TRBJ2-1	CASSVAGVPVNEQFF
TRBV19	15	TRBJ2-3	CASSSGTGKIDTQYF
TRBV29-1	13	TRBJ2-1	CSVAPLANNEQFF
TRBV5-8	14	TRBJ2-5	CASSSRTVQETQYF
TRBV4-1	17	TRBJ1-5	CASSLRGTGDSNQPQHF
TRBV5-1	16	TRBJ1-2	CASSLSRQGGDYGYTF
TRBV28	15	TRBJ2-3	CASGPGQGSTDTQYF
TRBV7-9	15	TRBJ2-7	CASSFTSGSPYEQYF
TRBV7-2	12	TRBJ1-1	CASSLGASSAFF
TRBV7-9	14	TRBJ2-2	CASSPSGNTGELFF
TRBV10-3	16	TRBJ2-6	CAISEGQETGANVLTF
TRBV5-1	18	TRBJ2-7	CASSSGPPDRQFPLEQYF
TRBV18	17	TRBJ2-1	CASSPLISGSSDNEQFF
TRBV20-1	14	TRBJ2-1	CSASRSGSRSEQFF
TRBV19	12	TRBJ1-2	CASSGFPYGYTF
TRBV28	11	TRBJ2-7	CASSPYYEQYF
TRBV28	15	TRBJ1-5	CASSMAGEAGQPQHF
TRBV7-9	14	TRBJ2-7	CASSSTGGIYEQYF
TRBV6-5	15	TRBJ1-1	CASGLGQGYGTEAFF
TRBV27	16	TRBJ2-3	CASSSSLAASTDTQYF
TRBV27	15	TRBJ2-7	CASSLSLAGGVEQYF